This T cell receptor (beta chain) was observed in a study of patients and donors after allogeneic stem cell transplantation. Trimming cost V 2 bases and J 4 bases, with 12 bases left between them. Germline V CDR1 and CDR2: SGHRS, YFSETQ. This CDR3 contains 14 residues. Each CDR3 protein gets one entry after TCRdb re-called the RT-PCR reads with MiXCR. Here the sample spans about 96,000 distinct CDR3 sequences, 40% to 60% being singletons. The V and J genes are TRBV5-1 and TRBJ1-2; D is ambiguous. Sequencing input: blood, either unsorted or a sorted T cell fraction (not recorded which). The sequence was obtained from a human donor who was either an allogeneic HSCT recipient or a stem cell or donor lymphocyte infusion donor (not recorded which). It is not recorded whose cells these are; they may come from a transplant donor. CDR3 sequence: CASSFDTWGYGYTF. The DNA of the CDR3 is TGCGCCAGCAGCTTCGATACCTGGGGCTATGGCTACACCTTC. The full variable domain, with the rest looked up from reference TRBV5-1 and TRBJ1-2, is KAGVTQTPRYLIKTRGQQVTLSCSPISGHRSVSWYQQTPGQGLQFLFEYFSETQRNKGNFPGRFSGRQFSNSRSEMNVSTLELGDSALYLCASSFDTWGYGYTFGSGTRLTVV.